There are a few counts of the clone carrying this TCR beta chain. Germline V lookup: CDR1 SGDLS, CDR2 YYNGEE. The CDR3 extends over 16 amino acids. The V segment lost 3 bases and the J segment 4 bases; nucleotides outside the gene matches: 8. This entry belongs to a study of CD8 T cells in ankylosing spondylitis. It was by quantitative 5'-RACE with molecular barcodes that TCR beta libraries were made. Each CDR3 protein gets one entry after TCRdb re-called the 5' RACE reads with MiXCR. Seen here are 10,000 or so distinct CDR3 sequences, 5% to 6.5% observed once, and the top ten hold about 42%. The receptor was isolated from a female donor with ankylosing spondylitis or in good health (not recorded which). V is TRBV9 and J is TRBJ2-2, with TRBD2 matching over 8 bases. Sequences were obtained from blood, either unsorted or a sorted T cell fraction (not recorded which). The CDR3 DNA reads as TGTGCCAGCAGCGGGGGGACTAGTAGTGGCACCGGGGAGCTGTTTTTT. Residues: CASSGGTSSGTGELFF.